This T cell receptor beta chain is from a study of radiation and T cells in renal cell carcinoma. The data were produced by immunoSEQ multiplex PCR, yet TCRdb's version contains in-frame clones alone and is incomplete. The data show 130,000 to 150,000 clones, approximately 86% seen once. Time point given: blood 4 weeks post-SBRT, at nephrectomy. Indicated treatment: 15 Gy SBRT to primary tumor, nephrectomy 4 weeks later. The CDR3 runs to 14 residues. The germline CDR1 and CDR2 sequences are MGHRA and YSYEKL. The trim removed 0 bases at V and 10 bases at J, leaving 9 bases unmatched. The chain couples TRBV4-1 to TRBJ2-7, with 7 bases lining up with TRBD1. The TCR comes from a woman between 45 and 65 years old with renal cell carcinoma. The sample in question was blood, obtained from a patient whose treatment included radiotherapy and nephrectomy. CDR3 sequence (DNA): TGCGCCAGCAGCCAAGATGTGGACAGGAAGGTTCAGTACTTC. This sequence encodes CASSQDVDRKVQYF.